The rows below give T cell receptor beta chains drawn from one sample of a study of T cell responses to AZD1222 COVID-19 vaccine. TCRdb keeps only in-frame clones here, not all; method: immunoSEQ multiplex PCR. The sample holds 100,000 to 150,000 clones, around nine tenths seen once. The sequencing used peripheral blood, collected on day 0 of AZD1222 vaccination. These TCRs come from an adult in good health. CDR3s include the opening cysteine and the closing phenylalanine or tryptophan. Fields, in order: clone size, J gene, D gene, V gene, CDR3 DNA, CDR3 protein. D genes are given only for firm matches. Clone sizes are given selectively: once, few, many, or a class where the clone is expanded.

clone_size: .
j_call: TRBJ1-2
d_call: .
v_call: TRBV14
cdr3_nt: TGTGCCAGCAGCCCGGGTCGATTTAACTATGGCTACACCTTC
cdr3_aa: CASSPGRFNYGYTF

clone_size: .
j_call: TRBJ2-5
d_call: TRBD1
v_call: TRBV5-1
cdr3_nt: TGCGCCAGCAGCCCCGGGACAGAAGAGACCCAGTACTTC
cdr3_aa: CASSPGTEETQYF

clone_size: few
j_call: TRBJ1-1
d_call: .
v_call: TRBV3-1/TRBV3-2
cdr3_nt: TGTGCCAGCAGCCAAAATGGGGTGGGCACTGAAGCTTTCTTT
cdr3_aa: CASSQNGVGTEAFF

clone_size: .
j_call: TRBJ1-6
d_call: TRBD1
v_call: TRBV19
cdr3_nt: TGTGCCAGTAGTATAGACGGCAGGGGGCTTGGTTCACCCCTCCACTTT
cdr3_aa: CASSIDGRGLGSPLHF

clone_size: .
j_call: TRBJ2-7
d_call: .
v_call: TRBV6-5
cdr3_nt: TGTGCCAGCAGCCCCCCGGGACTCCCCCGCGAGCAGTACTTC
cdr3_aa: CASSPPGLPREQYF

clone_size: .
j_call: TRBJ1-5
d_call: .
v_call: TRBV7-2
cdr3_nt: TGTGCCAGCGCCCATGCAACTAATCAGCCCCAGCATTTT
cdr3_aa: CASAHATNQPQHF

clone_size: .
j_call: TRBJ1-5
d_call: .
v_call: TRBV2
cdr3_nt: TGTGCCAGCAGTGATCGGAGAGGCAATCAGCCCCAGCATTTT
cdr3_aa: CASSDRRGNQPQHF

clone_size: .
j_call: TRBJ2-7
d_call: .
v_call: TRBV4-3
cdr3_nt: TGCGCCAGCAGCCAAGACAGGGGTTTGGGCGAGCAGTACTTC
cdr3_aa: CASSQDRGLGEQYF

clone_size: .
j_call: TRBJ1-1
d_call: TRBD1
v_call: TRBV29-1
cdr3_nt: TGCAGCGTTCCTAGGACAGGACCCAACACTGAAGCTTTCTTT
cdr3_aa: CSVPRTGPNTEAFF

clone_size: .
j_call: TRBJ2-1
d_call: TRBD2
v_call: TRBV9
cdr3_nt: TGTGCCAGCAGCTCTGGGACTAGCGGGGACGACAATGAGCAGTTCTTC
cdr3_aa: CASSSGTSGDDNEQFF

clone_size: .
j_call: TRBJ1-4
d_call: .
v_call: TRBV7-9
cdr3_nt: TGTGCCAGCAGCGCTTACTTGGGTACCGGTGAAAAACTGTTTTTT
cdr3_aa: CASSAYLGTGEKLFF

clone_size: once
j_call: TRBJ1-6
d_call: .
v_call: TRBV21-1
cdr3_nt: TGTGCCAGCAGCAAAGTAATATCCCGGGGACAGAGAAAGGCACCCCTCCACTTT
cdr3_aa: CASSKVISRGQRKAPLHF

clone_size: few
j_call: TRBJ2-5
d_call: .
v_call: TRBV6-5
cdr3_nt: TGTGCCAGCAGGCAAACGACAGTCTCCGGTGAGACCCAGTACTTC
cdr3_aa: CASRQTTVSGETQYF

clone_size: .
j_call: TRBJ2-2
d_call: .
v_call: TRBV6-1
cdr3_nt: TGTGCCAGCAGTGAATGGGCAGGGCGCACCGGGGAGCTGTTTTTT
cdr3_aa: CASSEWAGRTGELFF

clone_size: .
j_call: TRBJ2-7
d_call: .
v_call: TRBV9
cdr3_nt: TGTGCCAGCAGCGCGGAGGTCGGCTCCTACGAGCAGTACTTC
cdr3_aa: CASSAEVGSYEQYF

clone_size: once
j_call: TRBJ1-2
d_call: .
v_call: TRBV2
cdr3_nt: TGTGCCAGAAGCTCTCTGCCGGCCCGGGAAGCTAACTATGGCTACACCTTC
cdr3_aa: CARSSLPAREANYGYTF

clone_size: few
j_call: TRBJ2-5
d_call: .
v_call: TRBV19
cdr3_nt: TGTGCCAGTAGTATCTCGGGCCCCGGAGAGACCCAGTACTTC
cdr3_aa: CASSISGPGETQYF

clone_size: .
j_call: TRBJ2-1
d_call: .
v_call: TRBV9
cdr3_nt: TGTGCCAGCAGCGTAGACACGATATACAATGAGCAGTTCTTC
cdr3_aa: CASSVDTIYNEQFF

clone_size: once
j_call: TRBJ1-3
d_call: TRBD1
v_call: TRBV11-2
cdr3_nt: TGTGCCAGCAGCCAGGGACAGGGGCGAAACACCATATATTTT
cdr3_aa: CASSQGQGRNTIYF

clone_size: .
j_call: TRBJ1-6
d_call: TRBD1
v_call: TRBV5-1
cdr3_nt: TGCGCCAGCAGCACCGGACAGGGGGCGAATTCACCCCTCCACTTT
cdr3_aa: CASSTGQGANSPLHF

clone_size: .
j_call: TRBJ2-7
d_call: .
v_call: TRBV28
cdr3_nt: TGTGCCAGCAGTTTTCAGGGGTGGGACTCCTACGAGCAGTACTTC
cdr3_aa: CASSFQGWDSYEQYF

clone_size: .
j_call: TRBJ1-5
d_call: .
v_call: TRBV20-1
cdr3_nt: TGCAGTGCAAGCGCGGGGGAACCCCAGCATTTT
cdr3_aa: CSASAGEPQHF

clone_size: .
j_call: TRBJ2-3
d_call: .
v_call: TRBV14
cdr3_nt: TGTGCCAGCAGTTCTCATGTCCCAACGGGCGCAGATACGCAGTATTTT
cdr3_aa: CASSSHVPTGADTQYF

clone_size: .
j_call: TRBJ2-7
d_call: .
v_call: TRBV5-5
cdr3_nt: TGTGCCAGCAGCTTGGGACGGAGCTCCTACGAGCAGTACTTC
cdr3_aa: CASSLGRSSYEQYF

clone_size: few
j_call: TRBJ1-6
d_call: TRBD1
v_call: TRBV27
cdr3_nt: TGTGCCAGCAGTTCGACAGGGCTTGGAACACCCCTCCACTTT
cdr3_aa: CASSSTGLGTPLHF

clone_size: few
j_call: TRBJ2-2
d_call: .
v_call: TRBV14
cdr3_nt: TGTGCCAGCAGACCAAGGGGGAGGACCGGGGAGCTGTTTTTT
cdr3_aa: CASRPRGRTGELFF

clone_size: .
j_call: TRBJ2-3
d_call: .
v_call: TRBV9
cdr3_nt: TGTGCCAGCCGTTCAGGGGTAGGCACAGATACGCAGTATTTT
cdr3_aa: CASRSGVGTDTQYF

clone_size: .
j_call: TRBJ2-7
d_call: .
v_call: TRBV5-1
cdr3_nt: TGCGCCAGCAGCTCTCTCAGAGGGAGCAACGAGCAGTACTTC
cdr3_aa: CASSSLRGSNEQYF